This T cell receptor beta chain was profiled in a study of cytomegalovirus exposure and HLA in healthy donors. Study-level results: The study flagged some 170 TCR beta chains as cytomegalovirus-associated.

CDR1 and CDR2 (germline): MDHEN, SYDVKM. The CDR3 loop spans 14 amino acids. V shed 6 bases, J shed 2 bases, and the junction held 4 bases outside the gene matches. Comment on this clone: As yet, its antigen is unknown.

Amplification used 60 Vbeta primers and 13 Jbeta primers. The assay was immunoSEQ multiplex PCR, and TCRdb's table has in-frame clones only and misses some. This table holds about 110,000 clones, approximately 80% found once. Specimen: PBMCs. The TCR comes from a man in his sixties in good health and CMV-seronegative. The rearrangement uses TRBV28 and TRBJ2-1; TRBD1 matches at 7 bases. Written as DNA, the CDR3 is TGTGCCAGCAGCCCAGGGGGTACCTACAATGAGCAGTTCTTC. Its protein is CASSPGGTYNEQFF.